The 6 T cell receptor beta chains presented below share a single source sample, sequenced in a study of low-dose radiotherapy and immunotherapy resistance in tumors. Primers targeting TRAV and TRBV primed first-strand cDNA, covering alpha and beta chains. TCR amplification used roughly 18 PCR cycles, a constant-region primer and a V-primer adapter. TCRdb re-derived calls from the reads in MiXCR, one entry per CDR3 protein. The sample lists roughly 18,000 distinct CDR3 sequences; over 65% were seen once. The receptors were gathered from a human donor with advanced metastatic prostate, ovarian, gallbladder or colorectal cancer (not recorded which). This table probably holds off-target reads from a library built for another chain.

This clonotype showed up just a few times. This sequence joins TRBV7-2 and TRBJ2-1; 9 positions match TRBD2. CDR1 and CDR2 (germline): SGHTA, FQGNSA. The CDR3 has 16 residues. The V segment lost 4 bases and the J segment 3 bases; nucleotides outside the gene matches: 7. The CDR3 DNA sequence: TGTGCCAGCAGCTCCTTAGCGGGAGCCCTCTACAATGAGCAGTTCTTC. Translated: CASSSLAGALYNEQFF.

A single count supports this clonotype. The chain combines TRBV28 with TRBJ1-2; D gene ambiguous. The CDR3 has 14 amino acids. V lost 5 bases and J 4 bases, leaving 14 bases between the germline ends. CDR1 and CDR2 (germline): MDHEN, SYDVKM. As DNA, the CDR3 is TGTGCCAGCAGTCCGAAACCAGTAGTCTATGGCTACACCTTC. Its translation: CASSPKPVVYGYTF.

The V call is TRBV2, the J call TRBJ2-2; D is perhaps TRBD1 or TRBD2 (5 bases each). V was trimmed by 2 bases and J by 6 bases, leaving 10 bases between them. Germline CDR1 SNHLY, CDR2 FYNNEI. This CDR3 comprises 14 residues. Here the CDR3 reads CASSEMMGAGELFF. As DNA, the CDR3 is TGTGCCAGCAGTGAAATGATGGGGGCCGGGGAGCTGTTTTTT.

This chain links TRBV6-8 with TRBJ1-4; perhaps TRBD1 as D (5 bases). Between the trimmed V and J ends, which lost 5 bases and 5 bases, there was a span of 15 bases. Germline CDR1 is MNHGY and CDR2 is SAAAGT. This CDR3 is 15 amino acids long. CDR3 in DNA: TGTGCCAGCAGTCCCTCGGGATGGGGCAATGAAAAACTGTTTTTT. This encodes CASSPSGWGNEKLFF.

The chain joins TRBV5-4 to TRBJ2-7, with TRBD1 as a possible D gene (6 bases). V was shortened by 3 bases and J by 6 bases, with 13 bases between the two germline ends. CDR1 and CDR2 from the germline V gene are SGHNT and YYREEE (reference sequence). The CDR3 totals 13 residues. CDR3 in amino acids: CASSSTGLSEQYF. DNA of the CDR3: TGTGCCAGCAGCTCTACAGGGTTGTCCGAGCAGTACTTC.

In this sample, this clonotype turned up once. This rearrangement joins TRBV28 to TRBJ1-2; D gene ambiguous. Deletions cut 7 bases from V and 2 bases from J, with 8 bases between. Germline CDR1 MDHEN, CDR2 SYDVKM. CDR3 length: 12 amino acids. The CDR3, as DNA: TGTGCCAGCATCGATGGAAACTATGGCTACACCTTC. It translates to CASIDGNYGYTF.